The text below deals with one T cell receptor (beta chain). The data were taken from a study of cytomegalovirus exposure and HLA in healthy donors. PCR involved 60 Vbeta and 13 Jbeta primers. The data were produced by immunoSEQ multiplex PCR, yet TCRdb's version contains in-frame clones alone and is incomplete. The sample has 110,000 or so clones, 60% to 80% seen once. In germline, CDR1 is SGHRS, CDR2 YFSETQ. Trimming took 0 bases from V and 4 from J, leaving 8 bases between them. The CDR3 totals 14 residues. This chain links TRBV5-1 with TRBJ2-1, with no clear D. The material sequenced was PBMCs. The receptor was derived from a woman aged 25 to 39 in good health and CMV-seropositive. The CDR3 DNA sequence: TGCGCCAGCAGCTTGGGGGCCCGTTACAATGAGCAGTTCTTC. This codes for CASSLGARYNEQFF.